This T cell receptor beta chain is drawn from a study of Graves' ophthalmopathy and Graves' hyperthyroidism. Whole-study results and caveats: A model built from 13 signatures distinguished ophthalmopathy from stable hyperthyroidism with approximately 89% sensitivity and around 78% specificity. Blood also held most thyroid clonotypes expanded above 0.001 frequency.

This clonotype was detected many times. Its antigen is not identified. CDR3 regions of TCR beta were amplified from RNA transcripts. Scientists carried out first-round RT-PCR using HTBI primers and then a second-round multiplex PCR. In TCRdb, the multiplex PCR reads were re-called with MiXCR into one record per CDR3 protein. The top ten clones hold approximately 7.7% of a sample with 620,000 or so distinct CDR3 sequences, 22% of them seen once. The CDR3 is made up of 15 amino acids. V shed 2 bases and J shed 2 bases, with 13 bases lying between them. Germline assignment: CDR1 SEHNR and CDR2 FQNEAQ (reference sequence).

Sequenced: peripheral blood. The genes are TRBV7-9 and TRBJ2-7; possibly TRBD2 for D (5 bases). The sequence was collected from a woman between 18 and 30 years old with stable Graves' hyperthyroidism. Some clones in this sample may be carry-over from other donors' samples. The DNA for the CDR3 is TGTGCCAGCAGCTTACGGGGTCGCGAGACCTACGAGCAGTACTTC. Amino acids: CASSLRGRETYEQYF.